A selection of T cell receptor beta chains follows, all from one sample in a study of shared clonotypes between healthy human individuals. The protocol was immunoSEQ multiplex PCR, while the TCRdb copy is restricted to in-frame clones and leaves out a portion. The sample lists fewer than 1.4 million clones; approximately 80% were seen once. The material sequenced was memory CD4+ T cells from PBMCs. Receptors were obtained from a man aged 18 to 30 in good health. Some clones in this sample may be carry-over from other donors' samples. The CDR3 runs from the conserved cysteine through the conserved F or W. The order of the fields is clone size, V gene, J gene, D gene, CDR3 protein, CDR3 DNA. D genes are given only for firm matches. Where a row states a size, it is once, few, many or the class of an expanded clone; other rows omit it.

clone size: NA; V gene: TRBV7-3; J gene: TRBJ2-1; D gene: TRBD2; CDR3 protein: CASSLMPTAGAYNEQFF; CDR3 DNA: TGTGCCAGCAGCTTAATGCCTACGGCGGGAGCTTACAATGAGCAGTTCTTC
clone size: NA; V gene: TRBV27; J gene: TRBJ2-7; D gene: NA; CDR3 protein: CASSFWYEQYF; CDR3 DNA: TGTGCCAGCAGTTTTTGGTACGAGCAGTACTTC
clone size: NA; V gene: TRBV7-2; J gene: TRBJ2-4; D gene: TRBD1; CDR3 protein: CASSPGTGGYIQYF; CDR3 DNA: TGTGCCAGCAGCCCGGGGACAGGGGGGTACATTCAGTACTTC
clone size: NA; V gene: TRBV6-1; J gene: TRBJ1-6; D gene: TRBD1; CDR3 protein: CASSTPGQGNSPLHF; CDR3 DNA: TGTGCCAGCAGTACGCCGGGACAGGGGAATTCACCCCTCCACTTT
clone size: NA; V gene: TRBV9; J gene: TRBJ2-3; D gene: NA; CDR3 protein: CASSVAGGLPADTQYF; CDR3 DNA: TGTGCCAGCAGCGTGGCCGGGGGCCTACCAGCAGATACGCAGTATTTT
clone size: NA; V gene: TRBV19; J gene: TRBJ1-4; D gene: NA; CDR3 protein: CASSMYGGRANEKLFF; CDR3 DNA: TGTGCCAGTAGTATGTATGGAGGCCGGGCAAATGAAAAACTGTTTTTT
clone size: few; V gene: TRBV4-1; J gene: TRBJ1-4; D gene: NA; CDR3 protein: CASSQDLIGRGNEKLFF; CDR3 DNA: TGCGCCAGCAGCCAAGATCTGATCGGACGGGGTAATGAAAAACTGTTTTTT
clone size: NA; V gene: TRBV7-3; J gene: TRBJ2-2; D gene: TRBD2; CDR3 protein: CASSLMAGVNTGELFF; CDR3 DNA: TGTGCCAGCAGCTTAATGGCGGGGGTCAACACCGGGGAGCTGTTTTTT
clone size: NA; V gene: TRBV28; J gene: TRBJ2-7; D gene: NA; CDR3 protein: CATSSGTLTYEQYF; CDR3 DNA: TGTGCCACCTCCTCGGGGACTCTAACCTACGAGCAGTACTTC
clone size: NA; V gene: TRBV7-7; J gene: TRBJ2-7; D gene: NA; CDR3 protein: CASSSGQTGEQYF; CDR3 DNA: TGTGCCAGCAGCTCTGGACAGACTGGCGAGCAGTACTTC
clone size: NA; V gene: TRBV14; J gene: TRBJ1-5; D gene: NA; CDR3 protein: CASSQGMKGKGNQPQHF; CDR3 DNA: TGTGCCAGCAGCCAGGGGATGAAGGGGAAGGGCAATCAGCCCCAGCATTTT
clone size: NA; V gene: TRBV5-1; J gene: TRBJ2-1; D gene: NA; CDR3 protein: CASRSGPADNEQFF; CDR3 DNA: TGCGCCAGCAGGTCGGGCCCGGCCGACAATGAGCAGTTCTTC
clone size: NA; V gene: TRBV28; J gene: TRBJ2-1; D gene: TRBD2; CDR3 protein: CASSPPGTSGYNEQFF; CDR3 DNA: TGTGCCAGCAGCCCCCCCGGGACTAGCGGTTACAATGAGCAGTTCTTC
clone size: NA; V gene: TRBV18; J gene: TRBJ2-3; D gene: TRBD1; CDR3 protein: CASSHDRGPGTDTQYF; CDR3 DNA: TGTGCCAGCTCACACGACAGGGGGCCGGGCACAGATACGCAGTATTTT
clone size: few; V gene: TRBV7-2; J gene: TRBJ2-1; D gene: NA; CDR3 protein: CASSLARQARNEQFF; CDR3 DNA: TGTGCCAGCAGCTTAGCGCGGCAGGCCCGCAATGAGCAGTTCTTC
clone size: NA; V gene: TRBV5-1; J gene: TRBJ1-1; D gene: TRBD1; CDR3 protein: CASGETGGTEAFF; CDR3 DNA: TGCGCCAGCGGGGAGACAGGGGGCACTGAAGCTTTCTTT
clone size: NA; V gene: TRBV6-5; J gene: TRBJ2-3; D gene: NA; CDR3 protein: CASSYSVSASTDTQYF; CDR3 DNA: TGTGCCAGCAGTTACTCTGTTTCCGCTAGCACAGATACGCAGTATTTT
clone size: once; V gene: TRBV10-1; J gene: TRBJ2-4; D gene: NA; CDR3 protein: CASSDPPQGGDPKNIQYF; CDR3 DNA: TGCGCCAGCAGTGATCCTCCCCAAGGTGGTGATCCCAAAAACATTCAGTACTTC
clone size: NA; V gene: TRBV4-3; J gene: TRBJ2-7; D gene: NA; CDR3 protein: CASSQETRGRYEQYF; CDR3 DNA: TGCGCCAGCAGCCAAGAGACCAGGGGGAGGTACGAGCAGTACTTC
clone size: NA; V gene: TRBV20-1; J gene: TRBJ1-4; D gene: NA; CDR3 protein: CSGGTDEKLFF; CDR3 DNA: TGCAGTGGAGGTACGGATGAAAAACTGTTTTTT
clone size: NA; V gene: TRBV2; J gene: TRBJ2-7; D gene: TRBD2; CDR3 protein: CASSGVSGNYEQYF; CDR3 DNA: TGTGCCAGCAGTGGGGTTAGCGGGAATTACGAGCAGTACTTC
clone size: NA; V gene: TRBV5-1; J gene: TRBJ2-1; D gene: NA; CDR3 protein: CASSSTGGPERNEQFF; CDR3 DNA: TGCGCCAGCAGCTCGACGGGCGGACCTGAGAGAAATGAGCAGTTCTTC
clone size: once; V gene: TRBV11-3; J gene: TRBJ2-1; D gene: TRBD2; CDR3 protein: CASSPHRLAAYNEQFF; CDR3 DNA: TGTGCCAGCAGCCCTCACCGACTAGCGGCATACAATGAGCAGTTCTTC
clone size: few; V gene: TRBV5-1; J gene: TRBJ2-2; D gene: TRBD2; CDR3 protein: CASSFGLAGVTGELFF; CDR3 DNA: TGCGCCAGCAGCTTCGGACTAGCGGGAGTAACCGGGGAGCTGTTTTTT
clone size: NA; V gene: TRBV7-9; J gene: TRBJ2-3; D gene: NA; CDR3 protein: CASSYTGPRTDTQYF; CDR3 DNA: TGTGCCAGCAGCTATACGGGACCTCGCACAGATACGCAGTATTTT
clone size: once; V gene: TRBV11-1; J gene: TRBJ2-1; D gene: NA; CDR3 protein: CASSLVDTWRFF; CDR3 DNA: TGTGCCAGCAGCTTAGTCGACACCTGGCGGTTCTTC
clone size: NA; V gene: TRBV18; J gene: TRBJ1-1; D gene: NA; CDR3 protein: CASSPQGHLNTEAFF; CDR3 DNA: TGTGCCAGCTCCCCGCAGGGACACCTGAACACTGAAGCTTTCTTT
clone size: NA; V gene: TRBV5-1; J gene: TRBJ2-7; D gene: TRBD1; CDR3 protein: CASSPTGTGWIFVQYF; CDR3 DNA: TGCGCCAGCAGCCCAACCGGGACAGGGTGGATTTTCGTGCAGTACTTC
clone size: NA; V gene: TRBV7-2; J gene: TRBJ2-7; D gene: TRBD1; CDR3 protein: CASSGGATGTYEQYF; CDR3 DNA: TGTGCCAGCAGCGGAGGAGCGACAGGGACCTACGAGCAGTACTTC
clone size: NA; V gene: TRBV10-3; J gene: TRBJ2-7; D gene: NA; CDR3 protein: CAISDPYEQYF; CDR3 DNA: TGTGCCATCAGTGATCCCTACGAGCAGTACTTC
clone size: NA; V gene: TRBV5-1; J gene: TRBJ2-3; D gene: NA; CDR3 protein: CASSPRAGSTDTQYF; CDR3 DNA: TGCGCCAGCAGCCCGAGGGCGGGGAGCACAGATACGCAGTATTTT
clone size: NA; V gene: TRBV5-1; J gene: TRBJ2-7; D gene: NA; CDR3 protein: CASSFGGDKRGYEQYF; CDR3 DNA: TGCGCCAGCAGCTTCGGCGGGGACAAACGGGGCTACGAGCAGTACTTC
clone size: many; V gene: TRBV5-1; J gene: TRBJ2-7; D gene: TRBD2; CDR3 protein: CASSQMAGGPYEQYF; CDR3 DNA: TGCGCCAGCAGCCAAATGGCGGGGGGACCCTACGAGCAGTACTTC
clone size: NA; V gene: TRBV11-2; J gene: TRBJ1-2; D gene: NA; CDR3 protein: CASSPERYGYTF; CDR3 DNA: TGTGCCAGCAGCCCAGAGAGATATGGCTACACCTTC
clone size: few; V gene: TRBV5-1; J gene: TRBJ1-2; D gene: NA; CDR3 protein: CASSSGTATNYGYTF; CDR3 DNA: TGCGCCAGCAGCTCCGGGACCGCAACTAACTATGGCTACACCTTC
clone size: many; V gene: TRBV29-1; J gene: TRBJ1-2; D gene: TRBD1; CDR3 protein: CSASTGADGYTF; CDR3 DNA: TGCAGCGCCTCCACAGGGGCGGATGGCTACACCTTC
clone size: once; V gene: TRBV5-8; J gene: TRBJ1-5; D gene: NA; CDR3 protein: CASSARNQPQHF; CDR3 DNA: TGTGCCAGCAGCGCACGCAATCAGCCCCAGCATTTT
clone size: NA; V gene: TRBV29-1; J gene: TRBJ2-2; D gene: NA; CDR3 protein: CSGRPTNTGELFF; CDR3 DNA: TGCAGCGGCAGGCCCACGAACACCGGGGAGCTGTTTTTT
clone size: once; V gene: TRBV19; J gene: TRBJ2-2; D gene: NA; CDR3 protein: CASSPWAGTGELFF; CDR3 DNA: TGTGCCAGTAGCCCCTGGGCAGGGACCGGGGAGCTGTTTTTT
clone size: NA; V gene: TRBV29-1; J gene: TRBJ1-2; D gene: NA; CDR3 protein: CSVAGTGGINYGYTF; CDR3 DNA: TGCAGCGTTGCGGGGACCGGGGGAATAAACTATGGCTACACCTTC
clone size: NA; V gene: TRBV7-2; J gene: TRBJ2-1; D gene: NA; CDR3 protein: CASSSAGDSYNEQFF; CDR3 DNA: TGTGCCAGCAGTTCGGCCGGGGACTCCTACAATGAGCAGTTCTTC
clone size: NA; V gene: TRBV28; J gene: TRBJ2-3; D gene: TRBD1; CDR3 protein: CASSYTNRGDTQYF; CDR3 DNA: TGTGCCAGCAGTTATACGAACAGGGGAGATACGCAGTATTTT
clone size: NA; V gene: TRBV27; J gene: TRBJ2-1; D gene: NA; CDR3 protein: CASSRQVPTGWHLSYNEQFF; CDR3 DNA: TGTGCCAGCAGCCGCCAAGTACCCACAGGGTGGCACCTTAGTTACAATGAGCAGTTCTTC
clone size: NA; V gene: TRBV18; J gene: TRBJ1-1; D gene: NA; CDR3 protein: CASSPPGRIEAFF; CDR3 DNA: TGTGCCAGCTCACCACCGGGCAGAATTGAAGCTTTCTTT